The present entry profiles one T cell receptor (beta chain) with its context. The source of the sample is a study of technical replicates of blood from a few donors. Clones were sequenced by immunoSEQ multiplex PCR, and TCRdb holds only the in-frame ones, with some missing. The data hold around 80,000 clones, with 95% to 98% observed a single time. The origin of this receptor is a human donor in good health. Material for sequencing was T cells isolated from PBMCs.

The CDR3 nucleotides read TGTGCCAGTAGTAACGACAGGTACGAGCAGTACTTC. This encodes CASSNDRYEQYF. This chain connects TRBV19 to TRBJ2-7; tentative D call: TRBD1 (6 bases). V lost 4 bases and J lost 4, with 8 bases in between. The CDR3 totals 12 residues. CDR1 is LNHDA and CDR2 is SQIVND in the germline V gene (reference sequence).